The present T cell receptor (beta chain) was sequenced within a study of cytomegalovirus exposure and HLA in healthy donors. The PCR was carried out with 60 Vbeta primers and 13 Jbeta primers. Profiling relied on immunoSEQ multiplex PCR, and the TCRdb table lists in-frame clones only, not all of them. The data contain fewer than 200,000 clones, around four fifths of them seen just once; the ten biggest clones take up over 1%. This CDR3 has 13 amino acids. From germline, CDR1 is SGHTA and CDR2 FQGTGA. Losses at the gene ends were 1 base for V and 6 bases for J; bases not matched to a gene: 0. The J gene is TRBJ2-1, the V gene TRBV7-3, with 7 bases that match TRBD1. The clonotype was recovered from a woman in her 50s in good health and CMV-seronegative. Sequencing input: PBMCs. CDR3 sequence (DNA): TGTGCCAGCAGCTTAAACAGGGGCAATGAGCAGTTCTTC. It translates to CASSLNRGNEQFF.